This TCR beta chain was sequenced during a study of CD4+ T cells in melanoma. Sequenced by immunoSEQ multiplex PCR; TCRdb stores in-frame clones only, minus some. This sample yields roughly 20,000 clones, of which over 70% are seen a single time; 3.6% belongs to the top ten. Whole-study findings and limits: Reportedly, melanoma neoantigen-specific CD4+ T cells showed varied differentiation states. CD8+ T cell, macrophage and B cell function reportedly correlated with neoantigen-specific CD4+ T cells.

About this clone: Its antigen is unknown.

Per the germline V gene, CDR1 is SNHLY and CDR2 is FYNNEI. CDR3 length: 13 residues. Germline trimming cut 6 bases from V and 6 bases from J; bases unmatched to any gene: 3. The chain carries TRBV2 and TRBJ1-5; 9 positions match TRBD1. The clonotype originates from a human donor with melanoma. Sequenced: cells from a culture (not recorded whether cultured in vitro). The CDR3 DNA sequence: TGTGCCAGCAGGGAGGGACAGGGTCAGCCCCAGCATTTT. Protein product: CASREGQGQPQHF. The full variable domain, its missing parts supplied by reference TRBV2 and TRBJ1-5, is EPEVTQTPSHQVTQMGQEVILRCVPISNHLYFYWYRQILGQKVEFLVSFYNNEISEKSEIFDDQFSVERPDGSNFTLKIRSTKLEDSAMYFCASREGQGQPQHFGDGTRLSIL.